This T cell receptor (beta chain) was obtained from a study of cytotoxic CD8 clonotypes in ibrutinib-treated CLL. A few counts support this clone. The intended depth for sequencing was 1 in 200,000 to 1 in 1 million T cells. TCRdb's table, derived via immunoSEQ multiplex PCR, lists solely in-frame clones and lacks some. The table includes roughly 29,000 clones, about 76% detected once. The V gene lost 0 bases and the J gene lost 7 bases, with 6 bases spanning the gap. The CDR3 length is 13 residues. Germline V lookup: CDR1 LNHNV, CDR2 YYDKDF (reference sequence). This clonotype originated in a human donor with chronic lymphocytic leukemia. The rearrangement uses TRBV15 and TRBJ2-2; D perhaps matches TRBD2 (5 bases). This sample comprised PBMCs, obtained after 36 months of ibrutinib treatment. For the CDR3, the DNA is TGTGCCACCAGCAGAGATGAGGGCGGGGAGCTGTTTTTT. This sequence encodes CATSRDEGGELFF.